Following are 20 T cell receptor beta chains from one sample sequenced in a study of blood T cell repertoires in COVID-19. Some clones are missing from TCRdb's copy, which holds only in-frame ones; the method was immunoSEQ multiplex PCR. The sample consists of about 87,000 clones, approximately 86% of them appearing once. Sequenced sample: peripheral blood. These receptors came from a man aged 35-49 years with acute or convalescent COVID-19.

The V gene is TRBV5-5, the J gene TRBJ2-7; TRBD2 might be the D (5 bases). The CDR3 totals 13 residues. Trimming removed 8 bases from V and 3 bases from J, with 15 bases in between. Per germline, CDR1 SGHKS and CDR2 YYEKEE (reference sequence). CDR3 bases: TGTGCCAGTGGCGAATGGGAGTTCTACGAGCAGTACTTC. Residues: CASGEWEFYEQYF.

The chain recombines TRBV18 with TRBJ1-5; D is possibly TRBD1 (5 bases). CDR3 length equals 16 residues. Trimming took 0 bases from V and 0 from J, leaving 9 bases between them. CDR1 is KGHSH and CDR2 is LQKENI in the germline V gene. CDR3 bases: TGTGCCAGCTCACCACCGGGGGGTTATAGCAATCAGCCCCAGCATTTT. The encoded protein is CASSPPGGYSNQPQHF.

The chain combines TRBV19 with TRBJ1-6; D is unresolved. The V end was cut by 4 bases, the J end by 7 bases, with 5 bases between. This CDR3 has 12 amino acids. CDR1 LNHDA and CDR2 SQIVND come from the germline V gene (reference sequence). DNA of the CDR3: TGTGCCAGTAGTAGACAAAATTCACCCCTCCACTTT. It specifies CASSRQNSPLHF. Using reference TRBV19 and TRBJ1-6 for the parts outside the CDR3, the full variable domain is DGGITQSPKYLFRKEGQNVTLSCEQNLNHDAMYWYRQDPGQGLRLIYYSQIVNDFQKGDIAEGYSVSREKKESFPLTVTSAQKNPTAFYLCASSRQNSPLHFGNGTRLTVT.

V gene TRBV5-1 combines with J gene TRBJ2-5, with 8 bases matching TRBD1. The CDR3 runs to 14 residues. CDR1 SGHRS and CDR2 YFSETQ come from the germline V gene. J lost 5 bases, V lost 4 bases, and 7 bases had no gene match. The CDR3 reads CASSEDRVGETQYF. The CDR3 nucleotides are TGCGCCAGCAGCGAGGACAGGGTCGGGGAGACCCAGTACTTC.

As DNA, the CDR3 is TGTGCCAGCAGTGAAAGAAGAGCCCTTAATTATGGCTACACCTTC. Its protein is CASSERRALNYGYTF. The chain combines TRBV6-1 with TRBJ1-2; D unclear. The germline V gene encodes CDR1 MNHNS and CDR2 SASEGT. The V and J ends lost 2 bases and 5 bases respectively, with 15 bases between them. The CDR3 loop spans 15 amino acids.

V usage is TRBV7-9 and J usage is TRBJ2-1, with a tentative D call TRBD1 (6 bases). Trimming pared 2 bases from V and 8 bases from J, leaving 19 bases between. CDR3 length: 16 residues. Germline CDR1 is SEHNR and CDR2 is FQNEAQ (reference sequence). CDR3 region: CASSLPMGHRRDEQFF. The CDR3 DNA sequence: TGTGCCAGCAGCTTACCAATGGGACACCGGCGGGATGAGCAGTTCTTC. Full variable domain (outside the CDR3, taken from reference TRBV7-9 and TRBJ2-1): DTGVSQNPRHKITKRGQNVTFRCDPISEHNRLYWYRQTLGQGPEFLTYFQNEAQLEKSRLLSDRFSAERPKGSFSTLEIQRTEQGDSAMYLCASSLPMGHRRDEQFFGPGTRLTVL.

The chain is built from TRBV18 and TRBJ1-1, with TRBD1 identical over 7 bases. Trimming took 2 bases from V and 3 from J; bases not matched to a gene: 6. This CDR3 has 15 residues. The germline V gene has CDR1 KGHSH and CDR2 LQKENI. CDR3 nucleotides: TGTGCCAGCTCACCATTACAGGGGTTGGACACTGAAGCTTTCTTT. It yields the protein CASSPLQGLDTEAFF.

The chain combines TRBV18 with TRBJ2-3; the match to TRBD2 covers 7 bases. The CDR3 extends over 13 amino acids. Looked up from germline, CDR1 is KGHSH and CDR2 is LQKENI. With 6 bases clipped from V and 3 bases from J, the junction kept 3 bases outside the gene matches. CDR3 in amino acids: CASSRGSTDTQYF. Here the CDR3 DNA reads TGTGCCAGCTCGCGGGGGTCGACAGATACGCAGTATTTT.

This clone was found once. The rearrangement joins TRBV29-1 to TRBJ2-7; 7 nucleotides agree with TRBD2. V dropped 6 bases and J dropped 5; count of bases not matched to a gene: 16. The CDR3 is made up of 15 amino acids. Germline V gives CDR1 SQVTM, CDR2 ANQGSEA. The CDR3 reads CSVKTPPGLFHEQYF. The CDR3 coding sequence is TGCAGCGTCAAGACGCCACCGGGACTATTCCACGAGCAGTACTTC.

The chain carries TRBV7-2 and TRBJ2-3; 7 bases map to TRBD2. Losses at the gene ends were 5 bases for V and 4 bases for J; bases not matched to a gene: 6. Germline V CDR1 and CDR2: SGHTA, FQGNSA. The CDR3 has 14 residues. CDR3 coding DNA: TGTGCCAGCAGCCCGGGGGGAGGGTCAGATACGCAGTATTTT. The encoded protein is CASSPGGGSDTQYF.

The chain combines TRBV7-2 with TRBJ2-2, with 8 bases lining up with TRBD2. The CDR3 is 15 residues long. V was clipped by 2 bases and J by 4 bases; unmatched bases: 3. Looked up from germline, CDR1 is SGHTA and CDR2 is FQGNSA. This CDR3 reads CASSLQTSATGELFF. CDR3 sequence (DNA): TGTGCCAGCAGCTTACAGACTAGCGCCACCGGGGAGCTGTTTTTT.

The CDR3 reads CAWSPPPLGYSNQPQHF. In nucleotides, the CDR3 is TGTGCCTGGAGCCCTCCCCCCCTGGGCTATAGCAATCAGCCCCAGCATTTT. The chain combines TRBV30 with TRBJ1-5; D gene ambiguous. Trimming left V 3 bases short and J 0 bases short, with 18 bases between. The CDR3 covers 17 residues. Germline-derived CDR1 and CDR2 are GTSNPN and SVGIG (reference sequence).

This clone has just a few counts. The CDR3 DNA reads as TGTGCCAGCCCGAGTCGGGGTTATCAGCCCCAGCATTTT. Translating gives CASPSRGYQPQHF. The chain uses TRBV12-3 or TRBV12-4 and TRBJ1-5; D call uncertain. V lost 8 bases to trimming and J lost 5 bases, with 13 bases between them. The CDR3 contains 13 residues.

This rearrangement joins TRBV6-6 to TRBJ1-6, with 9 bases identical to TRBD1. The V and J ends lost 6 bases and 7 bases, in that order; junction bases with no gene match: 7. Germline V lookup: CDR1 MNHNY, CDR2 SVGAGI (reference sequence). This CDR3 is 15 amino acids long. The CDR3 DNA reads as TGTGCCAGCAGAACACCGGGACAGGGAAATTCACCCCTCCACTTT. This codes for CASRTPGQGNSPLHF.

The chain carries TRBV6-5 and TRBJ2-1, with D perhaps TRBD2 (6 bases). Between the trimmed V and J ends, which lost 6 bases and 3 bases, there was a span of 15 bases. This CDR3 is 15 amino acids long. Germline-derived CDR1 and CDR2 are MNHEY and SVGAGI. CDR3 sequence: CASREGDGGYNEQFF. CDR3 in DNA: TGTGCCAGCAGGGAGGGCGACGGGGGCTACAATGAGCAGTTCTTC.

This chain joins TRBV6-5 and TRBJ2-3; TRBD1 agrees at 11 bases. CDR3 length: 14 amino acids. Germline loops: CDR1 MNHEY, CDR2 SVGAGI. V was pared by 6 bases and J by 4 bases, with 3 bases of the junction left unmatched. The CDR3 coding sequence is TGTGCCAGCAGCAGGGACAGGGGGTCAGATACGCAGTATTTT. Its translation: CASSRDRGSDTQYF.

The V call is TRBV15, the J call TRBJ1-4, with 8 nucleotides matching TRBD1. The CDR3 runs 16 residues. The J segment lost 10 bases and the V segment lost 3 bases, leaving 13 bases of the junction unmatched. CDR1 LNHNV and CDR2 YYDKDF come from the germline V gene (reference sequence). The CDR3 reads CATSRLLDRVFVKLFF. In DNA, the CDR3 is TGTGCCACCAGCAGGCTATTGGACAGGGTCTTTGTAAAACTGTTTTTT.

The chain has TRBV5-1 and TRBJ2-1, with 10 bases aligning to TRBD2. The CDR3 is 15 residues long. Germline CDR1 is SGHRS and CDR2 is YFSETQ. V was pared by 4 bases and J by 5 bases, with 6 bases of the junction left unmatched. The CDR3 loop reads CASSGGLAVDNEQFF. In DNA form, the CDR3 reads TGCGCCAGCAGCGGCGGACTAGCGGTCGACAATGAGCAGTTCTTC.

The chain recombines TRBV12-3 or TRBV12-4 with TRBJ1-5; D remains ambiguous. Trimming pared 6 bases from V and 2 bases from J, leaving 8 bases between. CDR3 size: 13 residues. In DNA, the CDR3 is TGTGCCAGCAGGTTGGGAGGCAATCAGCCCCAGCATTTT. This sequence encodes CASRLGGNQPQHF.

V is TRBV7-9 and J is TRBJ1-5; a possible D gene is TRBD1 (6 bases). Germline V CDR1 and CDR2: SEHNR, FQNEAQ (reference sequence). The V gene lost 3 bases and the J gene lost 0 bases, with 9 bases spanning the gap. The CDR3 has 15 residues. This CDR3 reads CASSFGTTSNQPQHF. DNA for the CDR3: TGTGCCAGCAGCTTTGGGACAACTAGCAATCAGCCCCAGCATTTT.